This paragraph covers one TCR beta chain sequence. The V end was cut by 1 base, the J end by 0 bases, with 10 bases between. Germline V gene sequence: CDR1 LNHDA, CDR2 SQIVND (reference sequence). The CDR3 loop spans 16 amino acids. Original handling: The authors estimated nucleated cell counts from reference gene primer amplification. The protocol was immunoSEQ multiplex PCR, while the TCRdb copy is restricted to in-frame clones and leaves out a portion. That table is the source of V, J and clone size, and D and trimming were worked out from the DNA. This table has around 200,000 clones, approximately 86% appearing once. Enrolled through a virtual design, the participants were between 18 and 89 years of age and came from about two dozen US areas. Participant-reported clinical history was the basis for cohort assignment. The source of the sample is a study of blood T cell repertoires in COVID-19. Study-wide context: The analysed material was cDNA or gDNA that came from T cells, B-cell-depleted T cells, or PBMCs.

The source is a woman in her 30s who had been exposed to COVID-19. The chain is built from TRBV19 and TRBJ1-5, with D hard to call. Source material: PBMCs or T cells enriched from blood (not recorded which). The CDR3 sequence: CASSIGGTSSNQPQHF. The CDR3 DNA reads TGTGCCAGTAGTATAGGCGGTACCTCTAGCAATCAGCCCCAGCATTTT.